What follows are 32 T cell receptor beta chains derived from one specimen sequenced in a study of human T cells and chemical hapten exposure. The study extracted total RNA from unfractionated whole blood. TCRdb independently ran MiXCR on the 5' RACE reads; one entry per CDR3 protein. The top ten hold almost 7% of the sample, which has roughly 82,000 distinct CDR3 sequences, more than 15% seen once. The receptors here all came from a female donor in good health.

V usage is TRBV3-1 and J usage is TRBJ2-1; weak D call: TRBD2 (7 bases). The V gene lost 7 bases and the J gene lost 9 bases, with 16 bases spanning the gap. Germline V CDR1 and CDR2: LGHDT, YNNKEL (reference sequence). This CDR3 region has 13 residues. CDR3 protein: CASMGGAKGEQFF. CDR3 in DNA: TGTGCCAGCATGGGGGGGGCGAAGGGTGAGCAGTTCTTC.

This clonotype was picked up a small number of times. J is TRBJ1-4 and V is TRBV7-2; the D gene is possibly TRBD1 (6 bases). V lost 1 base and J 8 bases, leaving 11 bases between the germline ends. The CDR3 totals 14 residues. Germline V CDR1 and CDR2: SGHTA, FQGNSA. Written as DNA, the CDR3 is TGTGCCAGCAGCTTAGTGCAGGGGAGGGAAAAACTGTTTTTT. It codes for CASSLVQGREKLFF.

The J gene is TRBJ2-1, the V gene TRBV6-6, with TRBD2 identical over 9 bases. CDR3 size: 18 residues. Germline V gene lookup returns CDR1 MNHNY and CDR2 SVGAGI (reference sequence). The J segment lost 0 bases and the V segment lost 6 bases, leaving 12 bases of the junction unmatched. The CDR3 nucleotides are TGTGCCAGCAGGGAGGCCCCTCTAGCGGGGAGCTCCTACAATGAGCAGTTCTTC. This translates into CASREAPLAGSSYNEQFF.

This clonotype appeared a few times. The CDR3 DNA reads as TGTGCCAGCAGTTTATGGCAGGGGAGGGACGAGCAGTACTTC. Amino acid sequence: CASSLWQGRDEQYF. This sequence joins TRBV28 and TRBJ2-7; weak D call: TRBD2 (7 bases). The V and J ends lost 0 bases and 5 bases respectively, with 11 bases between them. CDR1 is MDHEN and CDR2 is SYDVKM in the germline V gene. The CDR3 has 14 amino acids.

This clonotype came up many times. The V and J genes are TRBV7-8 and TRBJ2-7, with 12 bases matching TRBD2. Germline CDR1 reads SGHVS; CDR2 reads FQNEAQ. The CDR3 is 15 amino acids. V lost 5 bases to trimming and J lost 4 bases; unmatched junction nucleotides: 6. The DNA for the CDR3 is TGTGCCAGCAGCCCACGGACTAGCGGGACGTACGAGCAGTACTTC. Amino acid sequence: CASSPRTSGTYEQYF.

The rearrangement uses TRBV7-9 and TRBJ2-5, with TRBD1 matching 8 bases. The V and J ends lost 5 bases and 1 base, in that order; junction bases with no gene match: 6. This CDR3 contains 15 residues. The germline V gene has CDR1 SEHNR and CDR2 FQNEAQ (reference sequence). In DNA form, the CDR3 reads TGTGCCAGCAGCCGGGACAGGTCTATCCAAGAGACCCAGTACTTC. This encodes CASSRDRSIQETQYF.

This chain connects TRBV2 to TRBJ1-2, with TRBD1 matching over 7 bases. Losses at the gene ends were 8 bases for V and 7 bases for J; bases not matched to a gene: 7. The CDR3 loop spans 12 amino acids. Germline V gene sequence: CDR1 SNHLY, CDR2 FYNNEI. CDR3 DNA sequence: TGTGCCAGCCGAGACAGGGTCTCTGGCTACACCTTC. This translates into CASRDRVSGYTF.

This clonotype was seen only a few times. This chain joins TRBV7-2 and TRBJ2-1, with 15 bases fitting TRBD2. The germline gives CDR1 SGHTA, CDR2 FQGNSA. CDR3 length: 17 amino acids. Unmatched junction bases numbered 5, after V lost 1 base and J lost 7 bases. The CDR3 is CASSLGTSGGAGNEQFF. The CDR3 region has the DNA TGTGCCAGCAGCTTAGGGACTAGCGGGGGGGCAGGAAATGAGCAGTTCTTC. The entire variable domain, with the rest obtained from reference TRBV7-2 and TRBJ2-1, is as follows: GAGVSQSPSNKVTEKGKDVELRCDPISGHTALYWYRQSLGQGLEFLIYFQGNSAPDKSGLPSDRFSAERTGGSVSTLTIQRTQQEDSAVYLCASSLGTSGGAGNEQFFGPGTRLTVL.

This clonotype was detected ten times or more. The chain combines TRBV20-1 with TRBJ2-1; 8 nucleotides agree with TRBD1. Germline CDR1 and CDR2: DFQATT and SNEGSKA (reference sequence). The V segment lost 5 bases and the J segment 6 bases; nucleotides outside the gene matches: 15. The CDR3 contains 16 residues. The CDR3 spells CSAPNRGSSPTNEQFF. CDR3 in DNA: TGCAGTGCTCCAAACAGGGGGTCGAGCCCCACCAATGAGCAGTTCTTC.

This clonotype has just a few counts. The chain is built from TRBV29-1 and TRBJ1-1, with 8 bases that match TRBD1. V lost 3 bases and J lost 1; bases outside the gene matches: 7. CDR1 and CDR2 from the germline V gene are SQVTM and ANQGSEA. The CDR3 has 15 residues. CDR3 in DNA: TGCAGCGTTGATAACAGGGGGAATCAGAACACTGAAGCTTTCTTT. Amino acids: CSVDNRGNQNTEAFF.

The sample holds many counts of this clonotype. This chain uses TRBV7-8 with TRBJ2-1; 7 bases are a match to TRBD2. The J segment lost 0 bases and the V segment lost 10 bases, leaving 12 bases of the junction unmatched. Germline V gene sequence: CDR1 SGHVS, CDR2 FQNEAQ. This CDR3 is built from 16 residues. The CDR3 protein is CATTELKRGSYNEQFF. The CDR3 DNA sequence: TGTGCCACCACGGAGTTGAAGCGGGGCTCCTACAATGAGCAGTTCTTC.

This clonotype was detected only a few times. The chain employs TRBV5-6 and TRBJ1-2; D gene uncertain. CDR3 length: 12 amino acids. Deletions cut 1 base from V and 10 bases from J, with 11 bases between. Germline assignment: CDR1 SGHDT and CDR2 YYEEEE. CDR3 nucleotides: TGTGCCAGCAGCTTGAGTCGGTCGGTCTACACCTTC. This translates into CASSLSRSVYTF.

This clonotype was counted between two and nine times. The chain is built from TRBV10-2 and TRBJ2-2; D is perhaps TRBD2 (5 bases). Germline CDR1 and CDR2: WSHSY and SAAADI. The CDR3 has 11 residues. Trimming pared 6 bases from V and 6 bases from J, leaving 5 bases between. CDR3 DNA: TGCGCCAGCAGGAGGGCCGGGGAGCTGTTTTTT. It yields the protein CASRRAGELFF.

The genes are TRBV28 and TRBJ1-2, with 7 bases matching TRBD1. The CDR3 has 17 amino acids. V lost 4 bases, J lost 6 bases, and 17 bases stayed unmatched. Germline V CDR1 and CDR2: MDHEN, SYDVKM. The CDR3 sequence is CASSWNLPWDRKDGYTF. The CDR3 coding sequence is TGTGCCAGCAGTTGGAATCTCCCGTGGGACAGAAAGGATGGCTACACCTTC.

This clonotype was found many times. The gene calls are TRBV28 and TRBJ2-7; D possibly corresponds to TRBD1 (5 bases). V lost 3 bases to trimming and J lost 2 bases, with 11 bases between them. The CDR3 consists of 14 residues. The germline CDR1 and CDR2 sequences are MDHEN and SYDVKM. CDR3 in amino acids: CASSFSAGTYEQYF. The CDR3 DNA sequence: TGTGCCAGCAGTTTTTCCGCAGGGACCTACGAGCAGTACTTC.

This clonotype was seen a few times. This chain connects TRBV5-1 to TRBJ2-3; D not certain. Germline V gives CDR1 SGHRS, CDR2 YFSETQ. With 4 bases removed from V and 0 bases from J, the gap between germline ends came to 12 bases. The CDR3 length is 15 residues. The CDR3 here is CASSMTTTSTDTQYF. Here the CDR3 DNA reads TGCGCCAGCAGCATGACAACGACTAGCACAGATACGCAGTATTTT.

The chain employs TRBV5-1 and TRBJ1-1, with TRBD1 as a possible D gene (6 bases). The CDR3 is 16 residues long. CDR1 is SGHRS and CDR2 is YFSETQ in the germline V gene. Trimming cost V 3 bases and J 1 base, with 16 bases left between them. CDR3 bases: TGCGCCAGCAGCTCGAACACAGGGATGTGGAACACTGAAGCTTTCTTT. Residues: CASSSNTGMWNTEAFF.

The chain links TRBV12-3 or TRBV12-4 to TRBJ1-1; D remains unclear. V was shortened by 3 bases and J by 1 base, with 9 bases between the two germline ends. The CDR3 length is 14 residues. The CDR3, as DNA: TGTGCCAGCAGTTTCGGACGGCGGAACACTGAAGCTTTCTTT. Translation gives CASSFGRRNTEAFF.

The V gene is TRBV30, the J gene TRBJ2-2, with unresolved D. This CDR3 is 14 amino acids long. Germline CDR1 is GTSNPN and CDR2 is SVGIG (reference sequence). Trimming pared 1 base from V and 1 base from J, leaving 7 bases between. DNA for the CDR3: TGTGCCTGGAGTGAAAGCTTGAACACCGGGGAGCTGTTTTTT. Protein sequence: CAWSESLNTGELFF.

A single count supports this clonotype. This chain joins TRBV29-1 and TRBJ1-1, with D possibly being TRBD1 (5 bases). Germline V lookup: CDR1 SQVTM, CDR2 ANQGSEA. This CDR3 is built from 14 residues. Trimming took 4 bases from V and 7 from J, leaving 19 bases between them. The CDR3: CSVVREPKGGEAFF. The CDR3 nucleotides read TGCAGCGTTGTCAGGGAACCCAAAGGTGGTGAAGCTTTCTTT.

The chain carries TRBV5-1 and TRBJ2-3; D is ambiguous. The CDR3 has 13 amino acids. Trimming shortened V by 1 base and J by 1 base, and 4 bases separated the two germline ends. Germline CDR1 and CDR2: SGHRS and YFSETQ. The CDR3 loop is CASSLYGTDTQYF. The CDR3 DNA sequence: TGCGCCAGCAGCTTGTATGGCACAGATACGCAGTATTTT.

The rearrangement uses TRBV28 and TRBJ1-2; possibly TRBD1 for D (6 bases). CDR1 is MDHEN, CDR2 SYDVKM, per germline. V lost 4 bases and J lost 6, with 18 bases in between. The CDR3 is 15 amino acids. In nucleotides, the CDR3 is TGTGCCAGCAGTTCTGGTTCGTACAGGGCCCATGGCTACACCTTC. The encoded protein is CASSSGSYRAHGYTF.

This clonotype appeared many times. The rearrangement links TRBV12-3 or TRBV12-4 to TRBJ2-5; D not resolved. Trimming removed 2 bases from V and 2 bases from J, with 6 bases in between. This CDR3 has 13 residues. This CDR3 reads CASSLSGQETQYF. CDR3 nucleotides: TGTGCCAGCAGTTTATCAGGACAAGAGACCCAGTACTTC.

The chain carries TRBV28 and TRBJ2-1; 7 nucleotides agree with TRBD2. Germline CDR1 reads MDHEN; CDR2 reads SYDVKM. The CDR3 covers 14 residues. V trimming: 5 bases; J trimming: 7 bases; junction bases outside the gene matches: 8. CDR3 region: CASSNRGSTNEQFF. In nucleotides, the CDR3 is TGTGCCAGCAGTAACCGCGGGAGTACGAATGAGCAGTTCTTC.

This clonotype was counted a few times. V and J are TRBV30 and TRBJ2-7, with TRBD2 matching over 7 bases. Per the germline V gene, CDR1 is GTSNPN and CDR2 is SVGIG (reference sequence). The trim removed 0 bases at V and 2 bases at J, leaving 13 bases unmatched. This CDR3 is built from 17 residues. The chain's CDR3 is CAWSVPPGAGPPYEQYF. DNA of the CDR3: TGTGCCTGGAGTGTACCCCCCGGAGCGGGGCCCCCCTACGAGCAGTACTTC.

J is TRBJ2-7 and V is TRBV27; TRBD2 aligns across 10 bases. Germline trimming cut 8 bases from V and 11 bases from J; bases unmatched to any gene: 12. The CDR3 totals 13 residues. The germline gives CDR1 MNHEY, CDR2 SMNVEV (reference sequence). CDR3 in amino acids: CASGLLSGRAEYF. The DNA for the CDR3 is TGTGCCAGCGGGCTATTAAGCGGGAGGGCCGAGTACTTC.

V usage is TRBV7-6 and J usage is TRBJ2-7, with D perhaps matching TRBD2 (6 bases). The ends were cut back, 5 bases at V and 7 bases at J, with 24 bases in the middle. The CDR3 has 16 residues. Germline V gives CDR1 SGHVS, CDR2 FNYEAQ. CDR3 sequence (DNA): TGTGCCAGCAGCCCAGATATGGGGGGACTCTCTCGGGAGCAGTACTTC. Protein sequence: CASSPDMGGLSREQYF. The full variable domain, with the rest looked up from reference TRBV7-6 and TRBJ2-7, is GAGVSQSPRYKVTKRGQDVALRCDPISGHVSLYWYRQALGQGPEFLTYFNYEAQQDKSGLPNDRFSAERPEGSISTLTIQRTEQRDSAMYRCASSPDMGGLSREQYFGPGTRLTVT.

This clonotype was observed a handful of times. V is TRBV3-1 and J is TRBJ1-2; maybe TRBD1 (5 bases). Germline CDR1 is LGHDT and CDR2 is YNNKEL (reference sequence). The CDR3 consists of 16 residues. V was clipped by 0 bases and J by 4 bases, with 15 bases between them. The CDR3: CASSQEVTGRVYGYTF. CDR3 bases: TGTGCCAGCAGCCAAGAAGTAACAGGTCGGGTCTATGGCTACACCTTC.

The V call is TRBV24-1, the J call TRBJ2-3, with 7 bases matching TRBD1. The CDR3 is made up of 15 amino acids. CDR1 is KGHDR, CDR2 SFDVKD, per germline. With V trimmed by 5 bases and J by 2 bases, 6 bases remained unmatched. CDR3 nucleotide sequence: TGTGCCACCAGTGCCGGCAGGGGGAACACAGATACGCAGTATTTT. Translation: CATSAGRGNTDTQYF.

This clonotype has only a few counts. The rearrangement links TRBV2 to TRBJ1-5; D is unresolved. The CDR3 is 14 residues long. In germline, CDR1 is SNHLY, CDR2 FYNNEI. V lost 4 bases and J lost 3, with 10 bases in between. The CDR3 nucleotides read TGTGCCAGCAGTGTCTGGGGTATCAATCAGCCCCAGCATTTT. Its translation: CASSVWGINQPQHF.

CDR3 in amino acids: CASSSSPGDGYTF. The CDR3 DNA is TGCGCCAGCAGCTCCTCCCCAGGGGATGGCTACACCTTC. The rearrangement uses TRBV5-1 and TRBJ1-2; TRBD1 is a possible D gene (6 bases). V was cut by 3 bases and J by 6 bases, with 12 bases left in between. The CDR3 has 13 residues. CDR1 SGHRS and CDR2 YFSETQ come from the germline V gene.

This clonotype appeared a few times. This CDR3 is CASSRATGGPNYEQYF. DNA for the CDR3: TGTGCCAGCAGCCGAGCTACAGGGGGCCCCAACTACGAGCAGTACTTC. V usage is TRBV3-1 and J usage is TRBJ2-7; 9 nucleotides match TRBD1. The CDR3 has 16 amino acids. The germline V gene has CDR1 LGHDT and CDR2 YNNKEL (reference sequence). V shed 4 bases and J 3 bases; nucleotides not matched to a gene: 10.